These 10 T cell receptor beta chains came from one sample sequenced in a study of beta chain features in type 1 diabetes (dated by TCRdb to the late 2010s). Library generation was performed with the immunoSEQ multiplex PCR assay. The High Capacity cDNA Reverse Transcription Kit was used to reverse transcribe all of the isolated RNA, meaning that expressed TCRB transcripts were what got sequenced. Here the immuneACCESS table is served through TCRdb, limited to in-frame sequences with V and J called. Missing clones are a known gap in these copies; in checked studies unresolved V genes cover under half, and the rest lacks a known reason. This sample gives a few hundred thousand clones in total; 15% to 20% of them show up just once. The ten largest clonotypes hold around 0.04% of the sample. Sequencing was performed on naive CD4+ T cells from blood. This specimen's cell subset or site label, interpreted: true naive CD4+ T cells. The source is a woman aged 18-30 years in good health.

V usage is TRBV23-1 and J usage is TRBJ1-3; unclear D gene. TRBV23-1 is an ORF, with its function uncertain. Trimming took off 2 bases at V and 0 bases at J, with 11 bases between the two ends. The CDR3 spans 16 residues. CDR3 DNA sequence: TGCGCCAGCAGTCAAATAGCGGATTACTCTGGAAACACCATATATTTT. Amino acid sequence: CASSQIADYSGNTIYF.

The chain carries TRBV11-1 and TRBJ1-1; a possible D gene is TRBD1 (5 bases). The CDR3 sequence is 13 residues long. Germline CDR1 SGHAT, CDR2 FQDESV (reference sequence). The ends were cut back, 3 bases at V and 9 bases at J, with 14 bases in the middle. This CDR3 reads CASSFYDRGKAFF. In DNA form, the CDR3 reads TGTGCCAGCAGCTTCTACGATAGGGGCAAAGCTTTCTTT.

The rearrangement uses TRBV18 and TRBJ2-7, with 7 bases matching TRBD1. From germline, CDR1 is KGHSH and CDR2 LQKENI. After removal of 3 bases from V and 3 bases from J, the junction contained 11 bases not matched to a gene. This CDR3 is built from 16 residues. In DNA form, the CDR3 reads TGTGCCAGCTCACCGACCCGACAGGGCGCCTTCTACGAGCAGTACTTC. Protein sequence: CASSPTRQGAFYEQYF.

The rearrangement uses TRBV5-6 and TRBJ2-1; 8 bases map to TRBD1. The V gene's germline CDR1 is SGHDT and CDR2 YYEEEE. Trimming took 4 bases from V and 2 from J; bases not matched to a gene: 8. This CDR3 spans 16 amino acids. The CDR3 region is CASSHSGTGAYNEQFF. The DNA of the CDR3 is TGTGCCAGCAGCCACTCCGGGACAGGTGCCTACAATGAGCAGTTCTTC.

This clone turned up a few times. The chain employs TRBV29-1 and TRBJ2-1; no clear D. This CDR3 comprises 11 residues. In germline, CDR1 is SQVTM, CDR2 ANQGSEA. Trimming took 4 bases from V and 3 from J, leaving 4 bases between them. CDR3 sequence (DNA): TGCAGCGTTGTTAGCTACAATGAGCAGTTCTTC. Translated, it gives CSVVSYNEQFF.

This clone was seen more than once but under ten times. The chain links TRBV7-8 to TRBJ1-1; D unresolved. Germline loops: CDR1 SGHVS, CDR2 FQNEAQ. The CDR3 is made up of 16 amino acids. V was trimmed by 5 bases and J by 4 bases, leaving 20 bases between them. CDR3 amino acids: CASSPLTVPRGTEAFF. CDR3 sequence (DNA): TGTGCCAGCAGCCCCCTCACGGTCCCACGGGGCACTGAAGCTTTCTTT.

This clone was counted between two and nine times. The V and J genes are TRBV21-1 and TRBJ2-6; the table's D call, TRBD2, was not checked against the DNA. TRBV21-1 is flagged as a pseudogene. This CDR3 has 17 residues. CDR3 in amino acids: CASSTSVGRAGANVLTF. The CDR3 bases are TGTGCCAGCTCCACGTCTGTCGGGCGGGCTGGGGCCAACGTCCTGACTTTC.

This chain links TRBV7-2 with TRBJ2-4; TRBD2 might be the D (6 bases). The CDR3 consists of 13 residues. Germline V gene lookup returns CDR1 SGHTA and CDR2 FQGNSA. Between the trimmed V and J ends, which lost 5 bases and 8 bases, there was a span of 13 bases. CDR3 nucleotides: TGTGCCAGCAGCCCTGGAGGGAGGTACATTCAGTACTTC. Its translation: CASSPGGRYIQYF.

This clone was observed a few times. Other nucleotide sequences in the sample specify the same CDR3. The J gene is TRBJ1-4, the V gene TRBV18; D may be TRBD1 (6 bases). The CDR3 extends over 13 amino acids. CDR1 and CDR2 from the germline V gene are KGHSH and LQKENI. The V gene lost 6 bases and the J gene lost 2 bases, with 7 bases spanning the gap. In DNA, the CDR3 is TGTGCCAGCTCCAGGGGCACTAATGAAAAACTGTTTTTT. It translates to CASSRGTNEKLFF.

The chain combines TRBV6-1 with TRBJ1-2; the D is unclear. The CDR3 spans 15 residues. V shed 1 base and J shed 6 bases, with 15 bases lying between them. Germline CDR1 MNHNS, CDR2 SASEGT. Here the CDR3 reads CASSEDPGFGDGYTF. The CDR3 nucleotides are TGTGCCAGCAGTGAAGACCCGGGATTCGGGGATGGCTACACCTTC.